The 24 T cell receptor beta chains in this list originate from one sample, sequenced in a study of regulatory T cells in long-lasting Graves disease. Through Arm-PCR of CDR3 regions and iRepertoire HTBI primers, TCR beta libraries were built. Via MiXCR, TCRdb re-called the multiplex PCR reads, giving one row per CDR3 protein. The sample includes approximately 500,000 distinct CDR3 sequences, 20% to 25% of them seen just once. Specified time point: persistent/refractory GD, antithyroid drugs over 5 years with positive TRAb. The TCR library was prepared using RNA isolated from PBMCs. Sequenced material: peripheral blood mononuclear cells (PBMCs), taken when the disease was refractory, from a patient treated with antithyroid drugs. These receptors all stem from a female donor with Graves disease.

The sample holds many counts of this clonotype. This chain connects TRBV7-2 to TRBJ1-1; 7 nucleotides match TRBD1. Germline CDR1 reads SGHTA; CDR2 reads FQGNSA. The trim removed 5 bases at V and 0 bases at J, leaving 3 bases unmatched. This CDR3 is built from 14 residues. CDR3 sequence: CASSRQGMNTEAFF. The CDR3 nucleotides are TGTGCCAGCAGCAGACAGGGTATGAACACTGAAGCTTTCTTT.

DNA for the CDR3: TGTGCCATCAGTGAGATAACAGGGGACTATGGCTACACCTTC. Translation: CAISEITGDYGYTF. V gene TRBV10-3 combines with J gene TRBJ1-2, with 7 bases fitting TRBD1. The CDR3 runs 14 residues. Trimming removed 2 bases from V and 3 bases from J; junction bases left unmatched: 3. Germline V CDR1 and CDR2: ENHRY, SYGVKD.

This clonotype was found many times. The J gene is TRBJ2-5, the V gene TRBV28; D is ambiguous. The germline CDR1 and CDR2 sequences are MDHEN and SYDVKM. V lost 8 bases, J lost 5 bases, and 15 bases lay in between. This CDR3 comprises 13 residues. The CDR3 nucleotides are TGTGCCAGCGGTCGTGGGGTTCGGGAGACCCAGTACTTC. Translation gives CASGRGVRETQYF.

The chain joins TRBV28 to TRBJ2-7; D is unclear. This CDR3 contains 14 residues. Trimming removed 11 bases at V and 2 bases at J, with 19 bases between. Germline-derived CDR1 and CDR2 are MDHEN and SYDVKM. CDR3 loop: CAGTPQAVPYEQYF. CDR3 coding DNA: TGTGCCGGCACCCCCCAGGCGGTTCCCTACGAGCAGTACTTC.

This clonotype was seen ten or more times. The chain employs TRBV5-1 and TRBJ1-3; D is possibly TRBD1 (5 bases). Trimming removed 4 bases at V and 0 bases at J, with 14 bases between. Germline V gene sequence: CDR1 SGHRS, CDR2 YFSETQ. The CDR3 runs 16 residues. This CDR3 reads CASSEGLPSSGNTIYF. CDR3 nucleotides: TGCGCCAGCAGCGAGGGACTTCCGAGCTCTGGAAACACCATATATTTT.

V gene TRBV7-8 combines with J gene TRBJ1-5; maybe TRBD1 (5 bases). The germline V gene has CDR1 SGHVS and CDR2 FQNEAQ. Trimming shortened V by 3 bases and J by 7 bases, and 13 bases separated the two germline ends. The CDR3 has 14 residues. CDR3 in DNA: TGTGCCAGCAGCTTGTATTCAGGGCGACAGCCCCAGCATTTT. Encoded protein: CASSLYSGRQPQHF.

Details on this clonotype: A much more abundant neighbour one base away suggests this may be a read error. The chain uses TRBV6-1 and TRBJ1-5; no firm D call. The CDR3 length is 13 residues. The germline V gene has CDR1 MNHNS and CDR2 SASEGT. V gave up 5 bases and J gave up 4 bases, with 9 bases separating them. The chain's CDR3 is CASSMLRNQPQHF. As DNA, the CDR3 is TGTGCCAGCAGTATGTTGCGGAATCAGCCCCAGCATTTT.

V usage is TRBV7-8 and J usage is TRBJ1-2, with a weak D call TRBD1 (5 bases). Trimming stripped 4 bases from V and 4 bases from J, with 19 bases between. Germline loops: CDR1 SGHVS, CDR2 FQNEAQ. The CDR3 runs 16 residues. In nucleotides, the CDR3 is TGTGCCAGCAGCTCCGGGGCGGGGTCCCCAATCTATGGCTACACCTTC. It yields the protein CASSSGAGSPIYGYTF.

The chain employs TRBV19 and TRBJ1-1; TRBD1 matches 12 bases. CDR1 is LNHDA, CDR2 SQIVND, per germline (reference sequence). V was pared by 8 bases and J by 11 bases, with 9 bases of the junction left unmatched. The CDR3 runs 13 residues. The CDR3 sequence: CASGDRGRFMAFF. Written as DNA, the CDR3 is TGTGCCAGTGGGGACAGGGGGCGGTTCATGGCTTTCTTT.

The chain combines TRBV20-1 with TRBJ2-7, with TRBD2 matching 8 bases. Germline assignment: CDR1 DFQATT and CDR2 SNEGSKA (reference sequence). V lost 0 bases to trimming and J lost 6 bases; unmatched junction nucleotides: 13. The CDR3 totals 16 residues. This chain's CDR3 is CSAREVDTGTRSEQYF. As DNA, the CDR3 is TGCAGTGCTAGAGAGGTCGATACCGGGACTAGGAGCGAGCAGTACTTC.

The V call is TRBV11-3, the J call TRBJ1-1; D not resolved. The CDR3 totals 13 residues. Trimming pared 5 bases from V and 3 bases from J, leaving 10 bases between. Looked up from germline, CDR1 is SGHNT and CDR2 is YENEEA. This CDR3 reads CASSPEWDTEAFF. In nucleotides, the CDR3 is TGTGCCAGCAGCCCAGAATGGGACACTGAAGCTTTCTTT.

This clonotype was observed a few times. J is TRBJ1-5 and V is TRBV6-9; tentative D call: TRBD1 (5 bases). There are 16 residues in the CDR3. The germline V gene has CDR1 MNHGY and CDR2 SVAAGI. With 3 bases removed from V and 5 bases from J, the gap between germline ends came to 17 bases. The CDR3 DNA reads TGTGCCAGCAGTTACTCAAAGGTGGGGGGGGATCAGCCCCAGCATTTT. As protein: CASSYSKVGGDQPQHF.

This clonotype was counted ten times or more. This sequence joins TRBV28 and TRBJ2-7; D possibly corresponds to TRBD1 (5 bases). The CDR3 has 15 amino acids. V shed 5 bases and J shed 1 base, with 15 bases lying between them. Looked up from germline, CDR1 is MDHEN and CDR2 is SYDVKM. CDR3 loop: CASSPPDTGSYEQYF. The CDR3, as DNA: TGTGCCAGCAGTCCCCCGGACACAGGTTCCTACGAGCAGTACTTC.

The rearrangement uses TRBV20-1 and TRBJ2-4, with TRBD1 identical over 10 bases. The J call is in doubt because the DNA end fits TRBJ2-5 better. The germline CDR1 and CDR2 sequences are DFQATT and SNEGSKA (reference sequence). The CDR3 contains 15 residues. The CDR3 DNA follows: TGCAGTGCTACTCCGGGACAGGGGCATCAGGGGACCCAGTACTTC. This encodes CSATPGQGHQGTQYF.

This chain joins TRBV5-6 and TRBJ2-2; 7 nucleotides line up with TRBD1. Germline CDR1 reads SGHDT; CDR2 reads YYEEEE. J was trimmed by 0 bases and V by 4 bases; bases with no gene match: 9. There are 17 residues in the CDR3. CDR3 sequence reads: CASSTTQGVPNTGELFF. CDR3 DNA sequence: TGTGCCAGCAGCACAACGCAGGGGGTCCCGAACACCGGGGAGCTGTTTTTT. The whole variable domain, remainder taken from reference TRBV5-6 and TRBJ2-2, is DAGVTQSPTHLIKTRGQQVTLRCSPKSGHDTVSWYQQALGQGPQFIFQYYEEEERQRGNFPDRFSGHQFPNYSSELNVNALLLGDSALYLCASSTTQGVPNTGELFFGEGSRLTVL.

Ten or more counts support this clonotype. The chain uses TRBV10-3 and TRBJ2-7, with 8 bases identical to TRBD1. Germline CDR1 reads ENHRY; CDR2 reads SYGVKD. V was clipped by 4 bases and J by 4 bases; unmatched bases: 9. This CDR3 comprises 15 residues. The CDR3 DNA follows: TGTGCCATCAGTGGACCGGGACAGGCCCTGTACGAGCAGTACTTC. Translated: CAISGPGQALYEQYF.

This clonotype was seen a handful of times. V and J are TRBV12-3 or TRBV12-4 and TRBJ2-2; D is uncertain. With 4 bases removed from V and 1 base from J, the gap between germline ends came to 13 bases. This CDR3 has 16 amino acids. CDR3 region: CASSSPGTVNTGELFF. In DNA, the CDR3 is TGTGCCAGCAGTTCTCCGGGCACAGTGAACACCGGGGAGCTGTTTTTT.

V and J are TRBV7-9 and TRBJ1-2, with TRBD1 matching 9 bases. Germline loops: CDR1 SEHNR, CDR2 FQNEAQ (reference sequence). V shed 3 bases, J shed 5 bases, and the junction held 7 bases outside the gene matches. The CDR3 is made up of 15 amino acids. Written as DNA, the CDR3 is TGTGCCAGCAGCTTGCCGGGACAGGGAAGATATGGCTACACCTTC. This translates into CASSLPGQGRYGYTF. Combining the CDR3 with reference TRBV7-9 and TRBJ1-2 gives the whole variable domain DTGVSQNPRHKITKRGQNVTFRCDPISEHNRLYWYRQTLGQGPEFLTYFQNEAQLEKSRLLSDRFSAERPKGSFSTLEIQRTEQGDSAMYLCASSLPGQGRYGYTFGSGTRLTVV.

The V gene is TRBV6-1, the J gene TRBJ2-5, with 9 bases matching TRBD1. V shed 6 bases, J shed 2 bases, and the junction held 7 bases outside the gene matches. This CDR3 comprises 15 residues. The germline V gene encodes CDR1 MNHNS and CDR2 SASEGT. CDR3: CASRPGTGMQETQYF. The DNA for the CDR3 is TGTGCCAGCAGACCGGGGACAGGGATGCAAGAGACCCAGTACTTC.

In its sample, this clonotype was seen many times. This chain connects TRBV6-1 to TRBJ1-1; TRBD1 matches 10 bases. The V segment lost 7 bases and the J segment 5 bases; nucleotides outside the gene matches: 7. Germline values: CDR1 MNHNS, CDR2 SASEGT. The CDR3 covers 14 residues. The CDR3 sequence is CASNRQGADTEAFF. CDR3 sequence (DNA): TGTGCCAGCAATAGACAGGGGGCGGATACTGAAGCTTTCTTT.

Many counts were recorded for this clonotype. V gene TRBV10-3 combines with J gene TRBJ1-2; no reliable D call. The CDR3 runs 16 residues. The germline V and J ends were trimmed by 0 bases and 4 bases, with 15 bases remaining between them. Germline values: CDR1 ENHRY, CDR2 SYGVKD. In DNA, the CDR3 is TGTGCCATCAGTGAGTCGAGGACTCAGAACCTCTATGGCTACACCTTC. Translating it yields CAISESRTQNLYGYTF.

This chain joins TRBV4-3 and TRBJ2-7; no firm D call. The CDR3 sequence is 15 residues long. V was shortened by 4 bases and J by 3 bases, with 16 bases between the two germline ends. CDR1 and CDR2 from the germline V gene are LGHNA and YSLEER. The CDR3 spells CASSPSGSQNYEQYF. Written as DNA, the CDR3 is TGCGCCAGCAGCCCCTCGGGCAGTCAGAACTACGAGCAGTACTTC.

J is TRBJ2-1 and V is TRBV11-2; the D is unclear. V gave up 1 base and J gave up 0 bases, with 16 bases separating them. Per the germline V gene, CDR1 is SGHAT and CDR2 is FQNNGV. This CDR3 has 18 residues. The CDR3: CASSLGRAGVSSYNEQFF. Here the CDR3 DNA reads TGTGCCAGCAGCTTAGGTAGGGCAGGCGTAAGCTCCTACAATGAGCAGTTCTTC.

This clonotype was counted at least ten times. This rearrangement joins TRBV5-1 to TRBJ1-2; D is uncertain. V was pared by 2 bases and J by 7 bases, with 9 bases between. The CDR3 is made up of 12 amino acids. Germline loops: CDR1 SGHRS, CDR2 YFSETQ. The CDR3 region is CASSFEGSGYTF. CDR3 nucleotides: TGCGCCAGCAGCTTTGAGGGATCTGGCTACACCTTC.